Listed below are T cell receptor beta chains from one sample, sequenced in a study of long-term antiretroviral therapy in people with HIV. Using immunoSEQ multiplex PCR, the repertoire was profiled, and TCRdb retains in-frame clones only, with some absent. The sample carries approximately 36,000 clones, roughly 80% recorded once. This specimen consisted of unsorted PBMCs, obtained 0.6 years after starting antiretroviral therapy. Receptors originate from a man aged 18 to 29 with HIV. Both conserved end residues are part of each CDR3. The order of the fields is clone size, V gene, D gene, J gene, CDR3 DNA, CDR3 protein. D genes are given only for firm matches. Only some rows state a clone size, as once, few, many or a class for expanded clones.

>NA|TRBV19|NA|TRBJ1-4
TGTGCCAGTACCGGGACTTGGGCTAATGAAAAACTGTTTTTT
CASTGTWANEKLFF
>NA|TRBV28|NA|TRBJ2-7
TGTGCCAGCAGTGCCCCCGGGGGGGGACAGGGCCACGAGCAGTACTTC
CASSAPGGGQGHEQYF
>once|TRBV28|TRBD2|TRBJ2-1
TGTGCCAGCAGTTTATTGCTAGGAAGCGGGAGGGCCAACAATGAGCAGTTCTTC
CASSLLLGSGRANNEQFF
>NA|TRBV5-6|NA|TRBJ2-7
TGTGCCAGCAGCTTTGGAGTGAACTCCTACGAGCAGTACTTC
CASSFGVNSYEQYF
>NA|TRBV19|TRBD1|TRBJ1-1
TGTGCCAGTAGTATTGGGGGACAGTTGAACACTGAAGCTTTCTTT
CASSIGGQLNTEAFF
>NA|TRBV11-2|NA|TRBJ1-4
TGTGCCAGCAGCCCAGGACAAATAACTAATGAAAAACTGTTTTTT
CASSPGQITNEKLFF
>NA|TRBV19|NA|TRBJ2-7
TGTGCCAGTAGTATGGGGGGGCACTCCTACGAGCAGTACTTC
CASSMGGHSYEQYF
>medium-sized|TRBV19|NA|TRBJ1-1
TGTGCCAGTAGTGGAATGGGGGGCTTGGGGACTGAAGCTTTCTTT
CASSGMGGLGTEAFF
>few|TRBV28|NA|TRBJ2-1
TGTGCCAGCAGTCGATCCGGCACCCACAATGAGCAGTTCTTC
CASSRSGTHNEQFF
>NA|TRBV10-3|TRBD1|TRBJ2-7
TGTGCCATCAGTCTTGACAGGGTCGTTTCCTACGAGCAGTACTTC
CAISLDRVVSYEQYF
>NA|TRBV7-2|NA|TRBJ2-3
TGTGCCAGCAGCTTAATCCCCTTAAGAGTAGCGAACCCAGATACGCAGTATTTT
CASSLIPLRVANPDTQYF
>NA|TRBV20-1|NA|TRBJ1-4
TGCAGTGCGCACAAGGACGAAAAACTGTTTTTT
CSAHKDEKLFF
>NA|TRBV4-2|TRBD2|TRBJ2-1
TGTGCCAGCACCCTCGGGACTAGCGGCTACAATGAGCAGTTCTTC
CASTLGTSGYNEQFF
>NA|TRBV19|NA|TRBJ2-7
TGTGCCAGTTCGGACACGTCCTACGAGCAGTACTTC
CASSDTSYEQYF
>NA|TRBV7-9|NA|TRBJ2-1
TGTGCCAGCAGCTTAGTCGGAGGGCTGATGGATGAGCAGTTCTTC
CASSLVGGLMDEQFF
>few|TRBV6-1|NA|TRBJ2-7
TGTGCCAGCTCTCGGGACCCCACTTCGGGAGAGCAGTACTTC
CASSRDPTSGEQYF
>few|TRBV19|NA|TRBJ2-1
TGTGCCAGTAGTATCAGGGCCACGCGCAATGAGCAGTTCTTC
CASSIRATRNEQFF
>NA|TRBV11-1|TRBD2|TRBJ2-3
TGTGCCAGCAGCTTAGGACTAGCGGGAGCACCGAGAACAGATACGCAGTATTTT
CASSLGLAGAPRTDTQYF
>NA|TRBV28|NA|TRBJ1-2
TGTGCCAGCAAGATGGGGGGGTACTATGGCTACACCTTC
CASKMGGYYGYTF
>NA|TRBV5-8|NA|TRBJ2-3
TGTGCCAGCAGCTTTGGTTCAGAAAGCACAGATACGCAGTATTTT
CASSFGSESTDTQYF